These T cell receptor beta chains were read from a single sample in a study of blood T cell repertoires in COVID-19. TCRdb's table, derived via immunoSEQ multiplex PCR, lists solely in-frame clones and lacks some. The sample yields about 380,000 clones, over 65% seen once. The sequenced material came from peripheral blood. These receptors all stem from a human donor with acute or convalescent COVID-19. The donor label of this sample is uncertain. Each CDR3 is given with its conserved first and last residue. Fields, in order: D gene, J gene, clone size, V gene, CDR3 protein, CDR3 DNA. D genes are given only for firm matches. Not all rows give a size; the values are once, few, many and, for expanded clones, a class.

TRBD1,TRBJ1-1,few,TRBV3-1/TRBV3-2,CASSLGQGRTEAFF,TGTGCCAGCAGCCTGGGACAGGGGAGGACTGAAGCTTTCTTT
NA,TRBJ1-2,NA,TRBV19,CASSIVPGLTSGYTF,TGTGCCAGTAGTATAGTGCCCGGACTGACTTCGGGCTACACCTTC
TRBD2,TRBJ2-3,NA,TRBV7-8,CASSLGTSGGGDTQYF,TGTGCCAGCAGCTTAGGGACTAGCGGGGGAGGAGATACGCAGTATTTT
TRBD2,TRBJ2-5,NA,TRBV10-1,CASRPAGGETQYF,TGCGCCAGCAGACCAGCGGGAGGAGAGACCCAGTACTTC
TRBD1,TRBJ1-1,NA,TRBV30,CAWEDRVGTEAFF,TGTGCCTGGGAGGACAGGGTCGGGACTGAAGCTTTCTTT
NA,TRBJ1-4,once,TRBV28,CASSLWSIRGEKLFF,TGTGCCAGCAGTTTATGGTCGATCCGGGGTGAAAAACTGTTTTTT
NA,TRBJ1-1,NA,TRBV5-1,CASNLGAWDTEAFF,TGCGCCAGCAATCTGGGCGCTTGGGACACTGAAGCTTTCTTT
NA,TRBJ2-1,NA,TRBV19,CASSIGGHNEQFF,TGTGCCAGTTCCATCGGGGGGCACAATGAGCAGTTCTTC
NA,TRBJ2-7,NA,TRBV18,CASSEDRHYEQYF,TGTGCCAGCTCAGAGGACAGACACTACGAGCAGTACTTC
TRBD2,TRBJ2-2,NA,TRBV30,CAWRLGGGANTGELFF,TGTGCCTGGAGGTTGGGCGGGGGGGCGAACACCGGGGAGCTGTTTTTT
NA,TRBJ1-6,NA,TRBV6-1,CASSEVAPSGNSPLHF,TGTGCCAGCAGTGAAGTAGCGCCATCGGGTAATTCACCCCTCCACTTT
NA,TRBJ1-5,NA,TRBV18,CASSPGGQLNQPQHF,TGTGCCAGCTCACCGGGAGGGCAGTTAAACCAGCCCCAGCATTTT
TRBD2,TRBJ2-5,NA,TRBV5-4,CASSSGREGLETQYF,TGTGCCAGCAGCTCGGGGCGGGAGGGCCTTGAGACCCAGTACTTC
NA,TRBJ1-1,NA,TRBV18,CASTQTGMNTEAFF,TGTGCCAGCACCCAGACAGGTATGAACACTGAAGCTTTCTTT
TRBD1,TRBJ2-1,NA,TRBV7-9,CASSPEPGQGVNEQFF,TGTGCCAGCAGTCCTGAGCCGGGACAGGGGGTAAATGAGCAGTTCTTC
NA,TRBJ2-6,NA,TRBV7-2,CASSSLYSSGANVLTF,TGTGCCAGCAGCTCCCTCTACTCTTCTGGGGCCAACGTCCTGACTTTC
NA,TRBJ1-1,NA,TRBV6-2/TRBV6-3,CASSHGTEAFF,TGTGCCAGTAGCCACGGGACTGAAGCTTTCTTT
NA,TRBJ2-3,NA,TRBV6-5,CASRLDTRTDTQYF,TGTGCCAGCAGACTAGACACCCGCACAGATACGCAGTATTTT
NA,TRBJ1-1,NA,TRBV6-5,CATWTGYTTEAFF,TGTGCCACCTGGACGGGGTATACCACTGAAGCTTTCTTT
NA,TRBJ2-7,NA,TRBV4-1,CASSEGNSYEQYF,TGCGCCAGCAGCGAAGGTAACTCCTACGAGCAGTACTTC
TRBD1,TRBJ2-3,NA,TRBV28,CASSRTGSRADTQYF,TGTGCCAGCAGTCGGACAGGGTCTCGGGCAGATACGCAGTATTTT
TRBD2,TRBJ2-3,NA,TRBV6-5,CASRTLADTDTQYF,TGTGCCAGTAGAACGCTAGCGGACACAGATACGCAGTATTTT
NA,TRBJ1-2,few,TRBV5-1,CASSSSTGKYGYTF,TGCGCCAGCAGTTCCAGTACAGGAAAGTATGGCTACACCTTC
TRBD1,TRBJ2-7,NA,TRBV29-1,CSVEGGGQGSYEQYF,TGCAGCGTCGAGGGAGGGGGACAGGGTAGTTACGAGCAGTACTTC
TRBD1,TRBJ1-1,NA,TRBV5-8,CASSQHTGGLDRMNTEAFF,TGTGCCAGCAGCCAACATACAGGGGGCTTAGATCGCATGAACACTGAAGCTTTCTTT
TRBD1,TRBJ1-2,NA,TRBV6-5,CASSYSMQGGHGYTF,TGTGCCAGCAGTTACTCGATGCAGGGGGGCCATGGCTACACCTTC
NA,TRBJ1-2,NA,TRBV24-1,CATSDGGSNYGYTF,TGTGCCACCAGTGATGGCGGTTCTAACTATGGCTACACCTTC
NA,TRBJ1-2,NA,TRBV6-6,CASSLRHLTTANYGYTF,TGTGCCAGCAGTCTTAGACACCTTACCACAGCTAACTATGGCTACACCTTC
NA,TRBJ2-6,few,TRBV12-1,CASSFTRGTDRSGANVLTF,TGTGCCAGCAGCTTCACTCGGGGGACAGATCGCTCTGGGGCCAACGTCCTGACTTTC
NA,TRBJ2-5,NA,TRBV7-2,CASSLFVARSETQYF,TGTGCCAGCAGCTTATTTGTAGCCCGGAGCGAGACCCAGTACTTC
TRBD1,TRBJ1-5,NA,TRBV7-9,CASSLATTGLSQPQHF,TGTGCCAGCAGCTTAGCGACGACAGGGTTAAGTCAGCCCCAGCATTTT
NA,TRBJ1-1,NA,TRBV18,CASHGGAGKNEAFF,TGTGCCAGCCATGGTGGGGCAGGGAAAAATGAAGCTTTCTTT
TRBD2,TRBJ2-1,NA,TRBV6-1,CASSEARGSSYNEQFF,TGTGCCAGCAGTGAAGCGCGCGGGAGCTCCTACAATGAGCAGTTCTTC
NA,TRBJ2-7,NA,TRBV10-2,CASSDAGSEQYF,TGCGCCAGCAGTGACGCGGGGAGCGAGCAGTACTTC
NA,TRBJ2-7,NA,TRBV18,CASSPGQVYEQYF,TGTGCCAGCTCACCAGGGCAGGTCTACGAGCAGTACTTC
NA,TRBJ2-3,NA,TRBV18,CASSPPQRSSPDTQYF,TGTGCCAGCTCACCCCCCCAACGAAGCTCACCAGATACGCAGTATTTT
NA,TRBJ2-5,NA,TRBV2,CASRSEETQYF,TGTGCCAGCAGGTCCGAAGAGACCCAGTACTTC
NA,TRBJ1-5,once,TRBV5-1,CASSLVPAGSNQPQHF,TGCGCCAGCAGCTTGGTTCCCGCAGGCAGCAATCAGCCCCAGCATTTT
NA,TRBJ1-1,NA,TRBV29-1,CSGQGGTTEAFF,TGCAGCGGGCAAGGGGGTACCACTGAAGCTTTCTTT
TRBD1,TRBJ1-1,NA,TRBV18,CASSADRGEAFF,TGTGCCAGCTCAGCGGACAGGGGAGAAGCTTTCTTT
NA,TRBJ1-2,NA,TRBV7-2,CASSLGHREAYGYTF,TGTGCCAGCAGCTTAGGTCACAGAGAAGCCTATGGCTACACCTTC
TRBD1,TRBJ2-3,few,TRBV4-1,CASSDGGQGRLDTQYF,TGCGCCAGCAGCGATGGGGGACAGGGACGGTTGGATACGCAGTATTTT
NA,TRBJ2-1,NA,TRBV19,CASKGQLMYNEQFF,TGTGCCAGCAAGGGGCAGTTGATGTACAATGAGCAGTTCTTC
TRBD2,TRBJ2-2,NA,TRBV25-1,CASSPRRTSGRLAGELFF,TGTGCCAGCAGTCCGAGACGGACTAGCGGGAGATTGGCCGGGGAGCTGTTTTTT
TRBD1,TRBJ2-3,NA,TRBV4-1,CASSHPQGTAMGDTQYF,TGCGCCAGCAGCCACCCCCAAGGGACAGCAATGGGAGATACGCAGTATTTT
TRBD1,TRBJ2-7,once,TRBV3-1/TRBV3-2,CASSNRGNEQYF,TGTGCCAGCAGCAACAGGGGGAACGAGCAGTACTTC
NA,TRBJ1-2,NA,TRBV2,CASRKGPGDGYTF,TGTGCCAGCAGGAAGGGTCCCGGGGATGGCTACACCTTC
TRBD1,TRBJ2-7,NA,TRBV11-2,CASSLWDRGPPEQYF,TGTGCCAGCAGCTTATGGGACAGGGGACCTCCCGAGCAGTACTTC
TRBD1,TRBJ1-2,NA,TRBV7-9,CASSWTGNGYTF,TGTGCCAGCAGCTGGACAGGGAACGGCTACACCTTC
TRBD2,TRBJ2-3,NA,TRBV5-1,CASSGRPGLSTDTQYF,TGCGCCAGCAGCGGACGACCGGGACTAAGCACAGATACGCAGTATTTT
NA,TRBJ2-6,NA,TRBV5-1,CASSYGNSGANVLTF,TGCGCCAGCAGCTACGGGAACTCTGGGGCCAACGTCCTGACTTTC
NA,TRBJ2-1,NA,TRBV21-1,CASSKSPTSYNEQFF,TGTGCCAGCAGCAAGTCCCCAACTAGCTACAATGAGCAGTTCTTC
TRBD1,TRBJ1-1,NA,TRBV3-1/TRBV3-2,CASSPGTGFYNTEAFF,TGTGCCAGCAGCCCTGGGACAGGATTTTATAACACTGAAGCTTTCTTT
NA,TRBJ1-1,NA,TRBV20-1,CSASGDTEAFF,TGCAGTGCCAGCGGGGACACTGAAGCTTTCTTT
NA,TRBJ2-2,NA,TRBV2,CASSELLARTGELFF,TGTGCCAGCAGTGAGTTATTAGCTAGGACCGGGGAGCTGTTTTTT
NA,TRBJ2-7,NA,TRBV15,CATSRGGDQAGPTYEQYF,TGTGCCACCAGCAGAGGGGGGGACCAGGCGGGGCCCACCTACGAGCAGTACTTC
TRBD1,TRBJ1-1,NA,TRBV19,CASSISPHRDRGTEAFF,TGTGCCAGTAGTATATCGCCTCACCGGGACAGGGGCACTGAAGCTTTCTTT
TRBD1,TRBJ1-1,NA,TRBV12-3/TRBV12-4,CASRRTGGYGGF,TGTGCCAGCAGAAGGACAGGGGGCTATGGGGGTTTT
NA,TRBJ2-3,NA,TRBV2,CASSELGQGKDTQYF,TGTGCCAGCAGTGAATTGGGGCAGGGTAAGGATACGCAGTATTTT